This T cell receptor beta chain was recovered during a study of T cell responses to AZD1222 COVID-19 vaccine. The wider study: Pooling was applied to second doses at about 4 or about 12 weeks.

Method: immunoSEQ multiplex PCR; TCRdb's copy keeps in-frame clones and lacks some. The sample shows approximately 110,000 clones, under 95% of them seen only once. Study-level findings and limits: Increased Spike-specific TCR breadth and depth were observed after two AZD1222 doses.

Trimming took off 1 base at V and 4 bases at J, with 11 bases between the two ends. CDR1 and CDR2 from the germline V gene are SGHAT and FQNNGV. This CDR3 comprises 15 residues. Comment on this clone: Its antigen is currently unknown.

The TCR sequence derives from an adult in good health. Sequencing was performed on peripheral blood, taken on day 0 of AZD1222 vaccination. The rearrangement uses TRBV11-2 and TRBJ2-1, with D perhaps matching TRBD2 (6 bases). This CDR3 is CASSLGGVPYNEQFF. CDR3 nucleotides: TGTGCCAGCAGCTTAGGCGGGGTCCCTTACAATGAGCAGTTCTTC.